These 18 T cell receptor beta chains came from one sample sequenced in a study of PD-L1 blockade in urothelial cancer. Sequencing used immunoSEQ multiplex PCR; TCRdb keeps in-frame clones, though not all of them. This table holds approximately 110,000 clones, approximately 86% found once. Source: PBMCs, taken around atezolizumab (anti-PD-L1) treatment. The receptors originated from a man over 45 with urothelial cancer.

The chain recombines TRBV11-2 with TRBJ2-7, with D uncertain. This CDR3 spans 14 amino acids. Germline V CDR1 and CDR2: SGHAT, FQNNGV. V lost 1 base, J lost 1 base, and 8 bases lay in between. This CDR3 is CASSLGFSSYEQYF. CDR3 bases: TGTGCCAGCAGCTTAGGGTTCAGTTCCTACGAGCAGTACTTC. Drawing the rest from reference TRBV11-2 and TRBJ2-7, the complete variable domain is EAGVAQSPRYKIIEKRQSVAFWCNPISGHATLYWYQQILGQGPKLLIQFQNNGVVDDSQLPKDRFSAERLKGVDSTLKIQPAKLEDSAVYLCASSLGFSSYEQYFGPGTRLTVT.

The chain couples TRBV28 to TRBJ2-1, with 8 bases lining up with TRBD1. Trimming removed 8 bases from V and 3 bases from J; junction bases left unmatched: 6. Germline V gene lookup returns CDR1 MDHEN and CDR2 SYDVKM. The CDR3 length is 14 residues. For the CDR3, the DNA is TGTGCCAGCTACAGACAGGGGTACTACAATGAGCAGTTCTTC. Encoded protein: CASYRQGYYNEQFF. Drawing the rest from reference TRBV28 and TRBJ2-1, the complete variable domain is DVKVTQSSRYLVKRTGEKVFLECVQDMDHENMFWYRQDPGLGLRLIYFSYDVKMKEKGDIPEGYSVSREKKERFSLILESASTNQTSMYLCASYRQGYYNEQFFGPGTRLTVL.

The chain is built from TRBV5-6 and TRBJ1-5; tentatively, D is TRBD1 (5 bases). The germline gives CDR1 SGHDT, CDR2 YYEEEE. The length of the CDR3 is 14 residues. Trimming stripped 3 bases from V and 0 bases from J, with 7 bases between. The chain's CDR3 is CASSWGHSNQPQHF. Here the CDR3 DNA reads TGTGCCAGCAGCTGGGGCCATAGCAATCAGCCCCAGCATTTT.

The chain couples TRBV6-1 to TRBJ2-2; TRBD1 might be the D (6 bases). The CDR3 runs 12 residues. Germline values: CDR1 MNHNS, CDR2 SASEGT. The V and J ends lost 4 bases and 6 bases respectively, with 6 bases between them. CDR3 DNA sequence: TGTGCCAGCAGTGCAGGGGCCGGGGAGCTGTTTTTT. As protein: CASSAGAGELFF.

The chain carries TRBV18 and TRBJ1-2; D gene ambiguous. Germline CDR1 and CDR2: KGHSH and LQKENI. Between the trimmed V and J ends, which lost 2 bases and 0 bases, there was a span of 7 bases. The CDR3 is 14 amino acids. The CDR3 here is CASSPFTANYGYTF. The CDR3 nucleotides read TGTGCCAGCTCACCATTTACAGCTAACTATGGCTACACCTTC. Supplemented by reference TRBV18 and TRBJ1-2, the full variable domain reads NAGVMQNPRHLVRRRGQEARLRCSPMKGHSHVYWYRQLPEEGLKFMVYLQKENIIDESGMPKERFSAEFPKEGPSILRIQQVVRGDSAAYFCASSPFTANYGYTFGSGTRLTVV.

The chain joins TRBV6-5 to TRBJ1-4; 7 nucleotides agree with TRBD1. The CDR3 covers 14 residues. V dropped 5 bases and J dropped 3; count of bases not matched to a gene: 3. The germline gives CDR1 MNHEY, CDR2 SVGAGI. In DNA form, the CDR3 reads TGTGCCAGCAGTAACAGGGGTGCTAATGAAAAACTGTTTTTT. It encodes CASSNRGANEKLFF.

The chain combines TRBV6-1 with TRBJ2-7; TRBD2 matches 7 bases. The germline V gene has CDR1 MNHNS and CDR2 SASEGT. V shed 5 bases, J shed 0 bases, and the junction held 1 base outside the gene matches. The CDR3 is made up of 13 amino acids. The CDR3 DNA is TGTGCCAGCAGTAGCGGGGACTCCTACGAGCAGTACTTC. Protein sequence: CASSSGDSYEQYF.

The chain joins TRBV9 to TRBJ2-1, with TRBD2 identical over 8 bases. Germline loops: CDR1 SGDLS, CDR2 YYNGEE. This CDR3 spans 16 amino acids. The J segment lost 0 bases and the V segment lost 4 bases, leaving 6 bases of the junction unmatched. CDR3 protein: CASSPSGSSSYNEQFF. As DNA, the CDR3 is TGTGCCAGCAGCCCGAGCGGGAGCTCCTCCTACAATGAGCAGTTCTTC.

The chain employs TRBV19 and TRBJ1-2; D remains unclear. Trimming cost V 6 bases and J 2 bases, with 16 bases left between them. CDR1 is LNHDA, CDR2 SQIVND, per germline (reference sequence). This CDR3 comprises 15 residues. For the CDR3, the DNA is TGTGCCAGTAGGCCTTCCGTACAAGTCAACTATGGCTACACCTTC. As protein: CASRPSVQVNYGYTF.

This clone was detected a few times. The CDR3 DNA is TGTGCCTGGAGTTTTTTGGGCTTAGCCCTCCACTTT. Protein: CAWSFLGLALHF. V gene TRBV30 combines with J gene TRBJ1-6; D not certain. Germline V gives CDR1 GTSNPN, CDR2 SVGIG (reference sequence). Between the trimmed V and J ends, which lost 2 bases and 14 bases, there was a span of 13 bases. This CDR3 region has 12 residues.

The chain is built from TRBV6-5 and TRBJ2-7, with no clear D. The ends were cut back, 6 bases at V and 0 bases at J, with 15 bases in the middle. The CDR3 loop spans 15 amino acids. The germline CDR1 and CDR2 sequences are MNHEY and SVGAGI. CDR3 bases: TGTGCCAGCAGGCTTAAAGACACGAGCTCCTACGAGCAGTACTTC. Translation gives CASRLKDTSSYEQYF.

Details on this clone: The same CDR3 also results from other DNA sequences found in this sample. The V call is TRBV9, the J call TRBJ2-2; D gene unclear. Germline V CDR1 and CDR2: SGDLS, YYNGEE. The CDR3 consists of 13 residues. Trimming left V 4 bases short and J 4 bases short, with 8 bases between. The CDR3 DNA follows: TGTGCCAGCAGCTCCAGTGTCACCGGGGAGCTGTTTTTT. It yields the protein CASSSSVTGELFF.

The chain uses TRBV5-1 and TRBJ2-7; D is perhaps TRBD2 (6 bases). The CDR3 is 13 residues long. Germline V gene lookup returns CDR1 SGHRS and CDR2 YFSETQ. Between the trimmed V and J ends, which lost 4 bases and 3 bases, there was a span of 11 bases. The CDR3 DNA reads as TGCGCCAGCAGCCCGGGGGATAGCTACGAGCAGTACTTC. Amino acids: CASSPGDSYEQYF.

The rearrangement links TRBV7-2 to TRBJ2-3, with D maybe TRBD1 (5 bases). The V gene lost 3 bases and the J gene lost 4 bases, with 8 bases spanning the gap. The CDR3 runs to 13 residues. CDR1 and CDR2 (germline): SGHTA, FQGNSA. The CDR3 nucleotides read TGTGCCAGCAGCTTGACAGTTGCAGATACGCAGTATTTT. Its translation is CASSLTVADTQYF. The full variable domain, completed using reference TRBV7-2 and TRBJ2-3, is GAGVSQSPSNKVTEKGKDVELRCDPISGHTALYWYRQSLGQGLEFLIYFQGNSAPDKSGLPSDRFSAERTGGSVSTLTIQRTQQEDSAVYLCASSLTVADTQYFGPGTRLTVL.

The V and J genes are TRBV6-1 and TRBJ2-7; a possible D gene is TRBD1 (5 bases). Germline loops: CDR1 MNHNS, CDR2 SASEGT. This CDR3 is built from 15 residues. Deletions cut 2 bases from V and 2 bases from J, with 13 bases between. CDR3 sequence (DNA): TGTGCCAGCAGTGAAATCATGGGCAGGGCCTACGAGCAGTACTTC. It is translated as CASSEIMGRAYEQYF.

The V gene is TRBV18, the J gene TRBJ2-1; 13 bases are shared with TRBD2. Germline-derived CDR1 and CDR2 are KGHSH and LQKENI. V shed 2 bases, J shed 9 bases, and the junction held 10 bases outside the gene matches. This CDR3 has 17 residues. The CDR3 spells CASSPVLGTSGKGEQFF. The CDR3 nucleotides read TGTGCCAGCTCACCAGTGTTGGGGACTAGCGGGAAAGGTGAGCAGTTCTTC. Full variable domain (rest looked up from reference TRBV18 and TRBJ2-1): NAGVMQNPRHLVRRRGQEARLRCSPMKGHSHVYWYRQLPEEGLKFMVYLQKENIIDESGMPKERFSAEFPKEGPSILRIQQVVRGDSAAYFCASSPVLGTSGKGEQFFGPGTRLTVL.

Details on this clone: The same CDR3 also results from other DNA sequences found in this sample. The rearrangement uses TRBV5-1 and TRBJ2-7, with TRBD1 matching over 7 bases. The V segment lost 0 bases and the J segment 5 bases; nucleotides outside the gene matches: 5. This CDR3 region has 14 residues. The germline V gene has CDR1 SGHRS and CDR2 YFSETQ. The DNA for the CDR3 is TGCGCCAGCAGCTTGGGGCAGGGGGTGGACGAGCAGTACTTC. This gives the protein CASSLGQGVDEQYF. The entire variable domain, with the rest obtained from reference TRBV5-1 and TRBJ2-7, is as follows: KAGVTQTPRYLIKTRGQQVTLSCSPISGHRSVSWYQQTPGQGLQFLFEYFSETQRNKGNFPGRFSGRQFSNSRSEMNVSTLELGDSALYLCASSLGQGVDEQYFGPGTRLTVT.

This clone showed up just once. The V and J genes are TRBV30 and TRBJ2-7; D is undetermined. Trimming took off 0 bases at V and 0 bases at J, with 9 bases between the two ends. Germline values: CDR1 GTSNPN, CDR2 SVGIG (reference sequence). The CDR3 runs to 14 residues. CDR3 protein: CAWSVGRNSYEQYF. CDR3 nucleotides: TGTGCCTGGAGTGTTGGCAGGAACTCCTACGAGCAGTACTTC. Supplemented by reference TRBV30 and TRBJ2-7, the full variable domain reads SQTIHQWPATLVQPVGSPLSLECTVEGTSNPNLYWYRQAAGRGLQLLFYSVGIGQISSEVPQNLSASRPQDRQFILSSKKLLLSDSGFYLCAWSVGRNSYEQYFGPGTRLTVT.